A single sample is the source of the 7 T cell receptor beta chains below, sequenced in a study of cytomegalovirus exposure and HLA in healthy donors. PCR primers comprised 60 Vbeta and 13 Jbeta primers. The table came from immunoSEQ multiplex PCR; TCRdb's copy has only in-frame clones and leaves some out. The repertoire holds approximately 280,000 clones, with around 90% as singletons. The sequenced sample consisted of PBMCs. The receptors derive from a woman aged 18-35 years in good health and CMV-seronegative.

The rearrangement joins TRBV2 to TRBJ2-5, with TRBD1 matching over 7 bases. The J segment lost 2 bases and the V segment lost 6 bases, leaving 9 bases of the junction unmatched. Germline lookup yields CDR1 SNHLY and CDR2 FYNNEI. CDR3 length equals 15 residues. The CDR3 is CASSQYGTEQETQYF. CDR3 nucleotides: TGTGCCAGCAGCCAATACGGGACAGAGCAAGAGACCCAGTACTTC.

The rearrangement joins TRBV10-1 to TRBJ2-1; 7 bases are shared with TRBD2. J was trimmed by 3 bases and V by 2 bases; bases with no gene match: 7. The CDR3 is 16 residues long. Germline CDR1 WNHNN, CDR2 SYGVQD (reference sequence). The CDR3 protein is CASSERGKRGYNEQFF. The CDR3 region has the DNA TGCGCCAGCAGTGAGAGGGGAAAGCGGGGCTACAATGAGCAGTTCTTC.

The chain recombines TRBV4-1 with TRBJ2-3, with D unclear. Germline V gives CDR1 MGHRA, CDR2 YSYEKL. V was trimmed by 2 bases and J by 6 bases, leaving 6 bases between them. The CDR3 consists of 12 residues. The chain's CDR3 is CASSQNTDTQYF. For the CDR3, the DNA is TGCGCCAGCAGCCAAAACACGGATACGCAGTATTTT.

The chain links TRBV9 to TRBJ1-3; D gene ambiguous. The germline V gene encodes CDR1 SGDLS and CDR2 YYNGEE. The CDR3 totals 15 residues. V gave up 1 base and J gave up 0 bases, with 8 bases separating them. The CDR3 is CASSVNSFSGNTIYF. The CDR3 DNA follows: TGTGCCAGCAGCGTAAACTCTTTCTCTGGAAACACCATATATTTT.

V and J are TRBV5-4 and TRBJ2-1, with D perhaps matching TRBD2 (5 bases). Trimming cost V 9 bases and J 6 bases, with 19 bases left between them. The CDR3 spans 14 residues. Germline values: CDR1 SGHNT, CDR2 YYREEE (reference sequence). The CDR3, as DNA: TGTGCCACCCTGGTGGTAGAGGGTTCCAATGAGCAGTTCTTC. It encodes CATLVVEGSNEQFF.

V usage is TRBV19 and J usage is TRBJ2-5; 8 bases are shared with TRBD2. V lost 3 bases and J lost 6; bases outside the gene matches: 9. There are 15 residues in the CDR3. In germline, CDR1 is LNHDA, CDR2 SQIVND (reference sequence). The CDR3 sequence is CASSMTREGGKTQYF. The CDR3 DNA sequence: TGTGCCAGTAGTATGACCCGGGAGGGGGGAAAGACCCAGTACTTC. Based on the CDR3 plus reference TRBV19 and TRBJ2-5, the full variable domain is DGGITQSPKYLFRKEGQNVTLSCEQNLNHDAMYWYRQDPGQGLRLIYYSQIVNDFQKGDIAEGYSVSREKKESFPLTVTSAQKNPTAFYLCASSMTREGGKTQYFGPGTRLLVL.

J is TRBJ2-7 and V is TRBV18; 7 bases are shared with TRBD1. V lost 2 bases to trimming and J lost 7 bases; unmatched junction nucleotides: 5. Germline CDR1 and CDR2: KGHSH and LQKENI. This CDR3 has 13 amino acids. The CDR3 DNA reads TGTGCCAGCTCACCAGCGGACAGGCGAGAGCAGTACTTC. Residues: CASSPADRREQYF.